A selection of T cell receptor beta chains follows, all from one sample in a study of T cell changes during pregnancy in multiple sclerosis. The assay was immunoSEQ multiplex PCR, and TCRdb's table has in-frame clones only and misses some. The profile covers some 13,000 clones, with approximately 86% appearing a single time and roughly 15% taken by the ten largest. The specimen was CD8+ T cells from peripheral blood mononuclear cells, collected in the second trimester of pregnancy. Receptors were obtained from a female donor in good health, enrolled as a control in a pregnancy study. The CDR3 runs from the conserved cysteine through the conserved F or W. Rows may omit the clone size; those that give it use once, few, many or a size class.

size	V	J	CDR3
NA	TRBV14	TRBJ1-1	CASSNTQLFRGHTEAFF
NA	TRBV7-9	TRBJ2-5	CASSLGTEETQYF
NA	TRBV18	TRBJ2-5	CASSPGLAGEETQYF
NA	TRBV30	TRBJ2-7	CAWSLDPGQVHHEQYF
NA	TRBV27	TRBJ2-5	CASSPLAGGGETQYF
once	TRBV27	TRBJ2-1	CASSPTRAGAVYNEQFF
once	TRBV19	TRBJ1-1	CASSPGVGPEAFF
NA	TRBV5-4	TRBJ2-7	CASSWATGDYEQYF
NA	TRBV14	TRBJ1-2	CASSEGQTYGYTF
NA	TRBV27	TRBJ1-1	CASRTGNTEAFF
NA	TRBV4-3	TRBJ1-1	CASSQASTGSEAFF
few	TRBV27	TRBJ1-2	CASSFGGGFYGYTF
NA	TRBV7-8	TRBJ2-3	CASSPERAGRSTDTQYF
NA	TRBV4-3	TRBJ2-1	CASSQDRDFSYNEQFF
once	TRBV14	TRBJ1-2	CATEDRVHGYTF
NA	TRBV5-5	TRBJ2-7	CASSWMGADYEQYF
NA	TRBV27	TRBJ1-2	CASSQGQGANGYTF
NA	TRBV9	TRBJ1-6	CASSGHRSRKGSYNSPLHF
NA	TRBV19	TRBJ2-1	CASSILPQGYNEQFF
once	TRBV29-1	TRBJ2-7	CSVESGLDEQYF
NA	TRBV25-1	TRBJ2-7	CASSQRFSSYEQYF
NA	TRBV9	TRBJ2-1	CASSPRRTSGSSYNEQFF
NA	TRBV9	NA	CASSSGREDYEQYF
NA	TRBV25-1	TRBJ2-2	CASSEPSGVDTGELFF
NA	TRBV12-5	TRBJ2-7	CASGFPRLAGGYEQYF
NA	TRBV13	TRBJ2-7	CASSPKGHPYEQYF
NA	TRBV5-6	TRBJ2-3	CASSFGTGGTDTQYF
NA	TRBV28	TRBJ1-1	CASSLGGQGYDTEAFF
few	TRBV6-5	TRBJ2-5	CAVGAAEQETQYF
once	TRBV4-3	TRBJ2-1	CASSQEELTYNEQFF
NA	TRBV29-1	TRBJ1-4	CSGQGYSNEKLFF
once	TRBV19	TRBJ1-1	CASSPRTGANTEAFF
NA	TRBV6-6	TRBJ1-4	CASRLQGPKEKLFF
NA	TRBV7-9	TRBJ2-5	CASSPEIQETQYF
NA	TRBV7-9	TRBJ2-7	CASSLAVSGQGGEQYF
few	TRBV19	TRBJ2-1	CAELWEQFF
NA	TRBV10-3	TRBJ2-2	CAITAEGGTGELFF
NA	TRBV13	TRBJ1-1	CASSTNTGVTEAFF
NA	TRBV5-4	TRBJ1-3	CASSPDRVSGNTIYF
once	TRBV5-5	TRBJ1-5	CASRSGTVSNQPQHF
once	TRBV21-1	TRBJ2-3	CASRPQDGEIAGRLASTDTQYF
NA	TRBV2	TRBJ2-7	CASSIGQAYEQYF
NA	TRBV7-9	TRBJ1-2	CASRGPRVGIYGYTF
NA	TRBV12-2	TRBJ2-3	CASRSRWTDTQYF
NA	TRBV11-2	TRBJ2-7	CASSSSVRWTGYEQYF
NA	TRBV27	TRBJ2-1	CASSPTGQGYWEQFF
NA	TRBV7-8	TRBJ2-1	CASTPGVASGSRRYNEQFF
NA	TRBV4-3	TRBJ1-2	CASSLGGGYTF
NA	TRBV4-3	TRBJ1-4	CASSQDEGSMGEKLFF
NA	TRBV27	TRBJ1-1	CASSPSTGDLSTEAFF
NA	TRBV27	TRBJ1-6	CASSLTAQGGSPLHF
NA	TRBV6-1	TRBJ2-3	CASSEALSGWGTDTQYF
once	TRBV9	TRBJ2-3	CASSASLAGGEDTQYF
NA	TRBV5-1	TRBJ1-2	CASSLAVKALGPNYGYTF
NA	TRBV5-1	TRBJ2-2	CASSTGQGPTGELFF
NA	TRBV7-2	TRBJ2-7	CASSLAGQGFHEQYF
NA	TRBV2	TRBJ1-1	CASSPGGGDMNTEAFF
NA	TRBV28	TRBJ2-7	CASSSLPGQASSYEQYF
few	TRBV10-1	TRBJ1-1	CASSPGGTEAFF